This T cell receptor (beta chain) was identified during a study of cytomegalovirus exposure and HLA in healthy donors. The PCR contained 60 Vbeta and 13 Jbeta primers. Here immunoSEQ multiplex PCR was the method, and the copy in TCRdb shows in-frame clones only, minus some. The sample shows over 120,000 clones, around four fifths of them seen only once. V gave up 9 bases and J gave up 6 bases; unmatched junction bases: 5. Germline V gene data show CDR1 as MNHEY and CDR2 as SMNVEV (reference sequence). The CDR3 contains 14 residues. Regarding the study as a whole: The classifier reportedly diagnosed cytomegalovirus status with high sensitivity and specificity.

Comments on this clone: Its antigen is undetermined.

The rearrangement links TRBV27 to TRBJ1-6, with 10 bases lining up with TRBD1. The clonotype was recovered from a man under 40 in good health and CMV-seropositive. What was sequenced was PBMCs. CDR3 DNA sequence: TGTGCCAGTTCCCGGGACAGGGGTAATTCACCCCTCCACTTT. Residues: CASSRDRGNSPLHF.